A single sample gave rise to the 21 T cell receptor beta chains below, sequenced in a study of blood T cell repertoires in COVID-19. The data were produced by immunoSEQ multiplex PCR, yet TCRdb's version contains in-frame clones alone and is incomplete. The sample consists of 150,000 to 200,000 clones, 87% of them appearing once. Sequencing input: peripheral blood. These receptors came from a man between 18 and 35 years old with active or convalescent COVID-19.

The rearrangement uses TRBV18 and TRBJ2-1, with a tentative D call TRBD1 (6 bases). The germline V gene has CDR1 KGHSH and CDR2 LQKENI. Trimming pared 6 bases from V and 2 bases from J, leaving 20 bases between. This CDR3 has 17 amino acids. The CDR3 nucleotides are TGTGCCAGCTCTCACGGATCTTTCGGGGACACCTACAATGAGCAGTTCTTC. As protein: CASSHGSFGDTYNEQFF.

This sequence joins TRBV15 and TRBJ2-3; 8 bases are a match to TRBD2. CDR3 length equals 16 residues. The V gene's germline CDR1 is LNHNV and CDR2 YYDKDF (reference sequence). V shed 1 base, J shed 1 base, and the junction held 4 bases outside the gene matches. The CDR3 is CATSRGAGGGTDTQYF. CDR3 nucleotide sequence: TGTGCCACCAGCAGAGGGGCGGGGGGAGGCACAGATACGCAGTATTTT.

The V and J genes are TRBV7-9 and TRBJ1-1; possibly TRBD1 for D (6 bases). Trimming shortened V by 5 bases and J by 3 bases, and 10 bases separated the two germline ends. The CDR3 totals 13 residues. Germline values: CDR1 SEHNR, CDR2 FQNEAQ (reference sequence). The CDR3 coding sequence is TGTGCCAGCAGCGGGACATACCACACTGAAGCTTTCTTT. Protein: CASSGTYHTEAFF. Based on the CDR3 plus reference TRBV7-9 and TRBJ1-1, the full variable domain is DTGVSQNPRHKITKRGQNVTFRCDPISEHNRLYWYRQTLGQGPEFLTYFQNEAQLEKSRLLSDRFSAERPKGSFSTLEIQRTEQGDSAMYLCASSGTYHTEAFFGQGTRLTVV.

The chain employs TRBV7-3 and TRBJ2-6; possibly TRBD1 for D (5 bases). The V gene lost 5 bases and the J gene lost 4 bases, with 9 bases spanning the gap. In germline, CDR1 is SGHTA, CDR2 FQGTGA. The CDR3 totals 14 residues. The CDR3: CASSPGSGANVLTF. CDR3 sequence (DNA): TGTGCCAGCAGCCCAGGGTCGGGGGCCAACGTCCTGACTTTC.

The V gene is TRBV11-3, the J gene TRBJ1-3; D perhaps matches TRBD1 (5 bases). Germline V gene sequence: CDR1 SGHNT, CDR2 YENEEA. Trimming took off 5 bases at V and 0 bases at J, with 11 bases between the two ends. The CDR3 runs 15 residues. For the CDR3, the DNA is TGTGCCAGCAGCCCCCCAGGGAACTCTGGAAACACCATATATTTT. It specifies CASSPPGNSGNTIYF. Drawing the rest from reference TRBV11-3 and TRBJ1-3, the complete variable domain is EAGVVQSPRYKIIEKKQPVAFWCNPISGHNTLYWYLQNLGQGPELLIRYENEEAVDDSQLPKDRFSAERLKGVDSTLKIQPAELGDSAVYLCASSPPGNSGNTIYFGEGSWLTVV.

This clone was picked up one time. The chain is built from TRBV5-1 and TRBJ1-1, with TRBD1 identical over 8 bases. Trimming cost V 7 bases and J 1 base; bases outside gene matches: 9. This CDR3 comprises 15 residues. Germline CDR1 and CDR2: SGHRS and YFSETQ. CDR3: CASARDRISNTEAFF. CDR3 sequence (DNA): TGCGCCAGCGCCCGGGACAGGATTTCGAACACTGAAGCTTTCTTT.

The CDR3 loop is CSYPRSTGELFF. CDR3 coding DNA: TGCAGCTACCCGAGGTCCACCGGGGAGCTGTTTTTT. The chain links TRBV29-1 to TRBJ2-2; D gene unclear. Per germline, CDR1 SQVTM and CDR2 ANQGSEA. This CDR3 spans 12 amino acids. Trimming removed 8 bases from V and 4 bases from J, with 11 bases in between.

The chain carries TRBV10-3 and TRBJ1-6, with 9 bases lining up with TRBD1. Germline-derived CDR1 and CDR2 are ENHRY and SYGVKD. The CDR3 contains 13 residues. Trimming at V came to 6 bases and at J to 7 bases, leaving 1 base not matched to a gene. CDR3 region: CAIRTGGNSPLHF. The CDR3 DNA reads TGTGCCATCAGGACAGGGGGGAATTCACCCCTCCACTTT.

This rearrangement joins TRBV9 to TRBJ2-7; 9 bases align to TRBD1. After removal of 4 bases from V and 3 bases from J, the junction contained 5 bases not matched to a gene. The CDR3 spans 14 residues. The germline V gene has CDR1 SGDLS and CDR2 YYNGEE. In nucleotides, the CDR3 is TGTGCCAGCAGCCTCACGGGACAGGGCTACGAGCAGTACGTC. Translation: CASSLTGQGYEQYV.

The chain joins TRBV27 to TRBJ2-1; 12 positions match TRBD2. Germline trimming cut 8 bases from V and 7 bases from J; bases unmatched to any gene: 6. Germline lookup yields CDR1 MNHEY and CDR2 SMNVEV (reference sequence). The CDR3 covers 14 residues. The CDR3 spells CASSGLAGENEQFF. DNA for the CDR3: TGTGCCAGCTCGGGACTAGCGGGTGAGAATGAGCAGTTCTTC.

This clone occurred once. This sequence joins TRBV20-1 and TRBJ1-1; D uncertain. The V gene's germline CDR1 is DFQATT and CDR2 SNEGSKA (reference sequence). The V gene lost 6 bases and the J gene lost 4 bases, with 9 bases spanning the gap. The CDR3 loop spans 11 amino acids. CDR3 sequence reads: CSAQQSTEAFF. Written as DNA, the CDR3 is TGCAGTGCGCAACAGAGCACTGAAGCTTTCTTT.

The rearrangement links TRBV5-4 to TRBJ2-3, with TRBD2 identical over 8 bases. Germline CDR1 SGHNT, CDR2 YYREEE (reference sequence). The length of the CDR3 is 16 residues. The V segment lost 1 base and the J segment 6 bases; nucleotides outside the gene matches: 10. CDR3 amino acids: CASSLNPGGPEDTQYF. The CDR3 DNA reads TGTGCCAGCAGCTTGAATCCGGGGGGGCCGGAGGATACGCAGTATTTT. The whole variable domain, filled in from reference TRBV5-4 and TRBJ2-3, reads ETGVTQSPTHLIKTRGQQVTLRCSSQSGHNTVSWYQQALGQGPQFIFQYYREEENGRGNFPPRFSGLQFPNYSSELNVNALELDDSALYLCASSLNPGGPEDTQYFGPGTRLTVL.

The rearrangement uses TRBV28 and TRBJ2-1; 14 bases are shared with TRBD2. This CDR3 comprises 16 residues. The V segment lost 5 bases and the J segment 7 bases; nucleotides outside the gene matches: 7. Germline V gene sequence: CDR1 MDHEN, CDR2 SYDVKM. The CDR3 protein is CASSPRTSGGRNEQFF. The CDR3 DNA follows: TGTGCCAGCAGTCCCCGGACTAGCGGGGGGAGGAATGAGCAGTTCTTC.

The CDR3 DNA reads TGTGCCAGCAGTTCGGGCGGGGGCGGTCAGCCCCAGCATTTT. Translated: CASSSGGGGQPQHF. J is TRBJ1-5 and V is TRBV27; D might be TRBD1 (6 bases). Germline loops: CDR1 MNHEY, CDR2 SMNVEV (reference sequence). CDR3 length: 14 residues. V was cut by 4 bases and J by 6 bases, with 13 bases left in between.

CDR3 sequence reads: CATSDVGQGGNQPQHF. The CDR3 nucleotides are TGTGCCACCAGTGATGTGGGACAGGGAGGCAATCAGCCCCAGCATTTT. The rearrangement joins TRBV24-1 to TRBJ1-5; 9 bases line up with TRBD1. CDR1 is KGHDR, CDR2 SFDVKD, per germline. The V and J ends lost 3 bases and 2 bases, in that order; junction bases with no gene match: 4. CDR3 size: 16 residues.

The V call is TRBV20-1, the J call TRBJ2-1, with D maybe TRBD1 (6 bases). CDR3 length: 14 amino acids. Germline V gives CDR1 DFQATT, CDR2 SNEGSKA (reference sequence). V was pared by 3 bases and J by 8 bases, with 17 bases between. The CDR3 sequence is CSASVQGLGYEQFF. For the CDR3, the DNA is TGCAGTGCTAGTGTACAGGGCCTCGGTTATGAGCAGTTCTTC.

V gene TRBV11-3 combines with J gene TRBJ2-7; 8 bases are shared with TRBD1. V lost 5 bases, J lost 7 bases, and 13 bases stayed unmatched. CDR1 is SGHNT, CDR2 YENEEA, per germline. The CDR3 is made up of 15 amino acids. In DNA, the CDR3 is TGTGCCAGCAGCCACCAATCGGGACAGGTTAGGGAGCAGTACTTC. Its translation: CASSHQSGQVREQYF.

The CDR3 sequence is CATSKDRGTDTQYF. The DNA for the CDR3 is TGTGCCACCTCGAAAGACAGGGGCACAGATACGCAGTATTTT. The genes are TRBV15 and TRBJ2-3, with 7 bases matching TRBD1. Looked up from germline, CDR1 is LNHNV and CDR2 is YYDKDF (reference sequence). This CDR3 region has 14 residues. V was clipped by 8 bases and J by 1 base; unmatched bases: 6.

The CDR3 DNA reads TGTGCCAGCAGTCCCGACAGGCGGTATGGCTACACCTTC. It codes for CASSPDRRYGYTF. V gene TRBV12-3 or TRBV12-4 combines with J gene TRBJ1-2, with a possible D match to TRBD1 (6 bases). The V end lost 5 bases, the J end lost 5 bases, and 12 bases lay between the germline ends. The length of the CDR3 is 13 residues.

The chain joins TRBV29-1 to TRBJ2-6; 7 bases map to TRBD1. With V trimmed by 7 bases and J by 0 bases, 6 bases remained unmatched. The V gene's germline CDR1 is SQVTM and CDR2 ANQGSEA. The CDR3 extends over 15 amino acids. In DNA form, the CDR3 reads TGCAGCGCCCTGACAGGGCGCTCTGGGGCCAACGTCCTGACTTTC. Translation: CSALTGRSGANVLTF.

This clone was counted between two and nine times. The CDR3 protein is CASSLQHRAEAFF. The CDR3 bases are TGTGCCAGCAGCCTACAACACAGGGCTGAAGCTTTCTTT. The chain combines TRBV7-8 with TRBJ1-1, with a tentative D call TRBD1 (6 bases). The germline V and J ends were trimmed by 5 bases and 6 bases, with 13 bases remaining between them. This CDR3 region has 13 residues. Germline V lookup: CDR1 SGHVS, CDR2 FQNEAQ.